The source of this TCR beta chain is a study of T cell responses to AZD1222 COVID-19 vaccine. Findings and caveats of the study: Repertoires were obtained only post-peak T cell response. Unmutated variant regions are reportedly the target of nearly half of TCRs that are spike-specific.

Only in-frame clones appear in the TCRdb table, and some are missing; sequencing was by immunoSEQ multiplex PCR. The table has tens of thousands of clones, around 84% seen once; the top ten hold about a tenth. On this clone: Its cognate antigen is unknown.

CDR3 size: 11 residues. Germline assignment: CDR1 MNHEY and CDR2 SVGAGI. V gave up 9 bases and J gave up 2 bases, with 7 bases separating them. This clonotype originated in an adult in good health. This sample comprised peripheral blood, obtained on day 0 of AZD1222 vaccination. The chain links TRBV6-5 to TRBJ1-2; possibly TRBD1 for D (6 bases). The CDR3 here is CASTGNYGYTF. CDR3 nucleotides: TGTGCCAGTACAGGGAACTATGGCTACACCTTC.